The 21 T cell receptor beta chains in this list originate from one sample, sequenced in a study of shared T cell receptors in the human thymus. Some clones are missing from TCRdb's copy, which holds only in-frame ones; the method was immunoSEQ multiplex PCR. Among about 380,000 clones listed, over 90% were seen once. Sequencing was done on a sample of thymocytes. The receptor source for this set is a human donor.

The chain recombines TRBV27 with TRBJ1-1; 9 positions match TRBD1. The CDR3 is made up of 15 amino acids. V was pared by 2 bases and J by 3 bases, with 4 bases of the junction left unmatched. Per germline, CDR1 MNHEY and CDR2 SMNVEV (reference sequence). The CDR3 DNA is TGTGCCAGCAGTTTAATAGACAGGGGGGACACTGAAGCTTTCTTT. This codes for CASSLIDRGDTEAFF.

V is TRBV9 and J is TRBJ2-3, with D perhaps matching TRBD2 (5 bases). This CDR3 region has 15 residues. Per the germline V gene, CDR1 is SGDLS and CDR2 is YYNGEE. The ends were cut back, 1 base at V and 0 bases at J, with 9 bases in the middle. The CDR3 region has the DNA TGTGCCAGCAGCGTAAAGCGGAGGAGCACAGATACGCAGTATTTT. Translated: CASSVKRRSTDTQYF.

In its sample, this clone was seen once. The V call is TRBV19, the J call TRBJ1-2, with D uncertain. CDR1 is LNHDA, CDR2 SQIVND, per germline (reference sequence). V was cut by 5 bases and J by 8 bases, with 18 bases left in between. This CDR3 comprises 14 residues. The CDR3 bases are TGTGCCAGTAGTCCCTTGAGTCCAATATGGGGCTACACCTTC. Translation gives CASSPLSPIWGYTF.

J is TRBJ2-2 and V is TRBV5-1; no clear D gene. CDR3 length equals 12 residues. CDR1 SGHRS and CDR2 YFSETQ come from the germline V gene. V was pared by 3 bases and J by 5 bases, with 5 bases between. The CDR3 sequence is CASSSITGELFF. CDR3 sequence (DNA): TGCGCCAGCAGCTCAATAACCGGGGAGCTGTTTTTT.

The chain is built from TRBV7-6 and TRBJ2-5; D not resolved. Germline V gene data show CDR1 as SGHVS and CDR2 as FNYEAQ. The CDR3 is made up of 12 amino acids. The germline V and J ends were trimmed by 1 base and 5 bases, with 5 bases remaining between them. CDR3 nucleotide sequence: TGTGCCAGCAGCTTAGTAGTTGAGACCCAGTACTTC. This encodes CASSLVVETQYF.

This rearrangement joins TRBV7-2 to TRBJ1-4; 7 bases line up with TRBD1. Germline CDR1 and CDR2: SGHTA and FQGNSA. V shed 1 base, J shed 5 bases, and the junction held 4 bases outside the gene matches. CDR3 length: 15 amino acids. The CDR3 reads CASSLEGTANEKLFF. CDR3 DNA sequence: TGTGCCAGCAGCTTAGAAGGGACAGCGAATGAAAAACTGTTTTTT.

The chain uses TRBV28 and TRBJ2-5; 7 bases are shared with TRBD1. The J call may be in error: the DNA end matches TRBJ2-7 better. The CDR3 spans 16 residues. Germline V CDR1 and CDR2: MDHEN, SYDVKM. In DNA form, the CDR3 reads TGTGCCAGCAGTTTAAGGGGGCTAGCAGACTCCTACGAGCAGTACTTC. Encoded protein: CASSLRGLADSYEQYF.

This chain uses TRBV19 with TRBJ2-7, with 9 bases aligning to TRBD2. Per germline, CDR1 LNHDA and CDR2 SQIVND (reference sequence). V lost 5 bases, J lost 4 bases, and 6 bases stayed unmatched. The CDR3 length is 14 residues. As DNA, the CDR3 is TGTGCCAGTAGTGCCCGACTAGCGGTATACGAGCAGTACTTC. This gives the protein CASSARLAVYEQYF.

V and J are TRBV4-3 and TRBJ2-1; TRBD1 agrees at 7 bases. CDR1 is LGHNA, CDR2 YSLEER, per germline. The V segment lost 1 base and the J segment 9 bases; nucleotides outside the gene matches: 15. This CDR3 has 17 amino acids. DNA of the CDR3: TGCGCCAGCAGCCAAGCGCCCTGGACAGGTTTCCTTGGTGAGCAGTTCTTC. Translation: CASSQAPWTGFLGEQFF.

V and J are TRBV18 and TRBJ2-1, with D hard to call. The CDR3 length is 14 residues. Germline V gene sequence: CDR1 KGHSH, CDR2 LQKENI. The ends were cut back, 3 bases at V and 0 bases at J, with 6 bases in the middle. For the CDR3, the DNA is TGTGCCAGCTCACCCCCCCCCTCCTACAATGAGCAGTTCTTC. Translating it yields CASSPPPSYNEQFF.

CDR3 DNA sequence: TGTGCCAGCAGCGTCATTATCCTAGCCCCCGACAGGCAATCCTACAATGAGCAGTTCTTC. Encoded protein: CASSVIILAPDRQSYNEQFF. The chain carries TRBV7-8 and TRBJ2-1; possibly TRBD1 for D (6 bases). The V end lost 5 bases, the J end lost 1 base, and 27 bases lay between the germline ends. This CDR3 is 20 amino acids long. Germline loops: CDR1 SGHVS, CDR2 FQNEAQ.

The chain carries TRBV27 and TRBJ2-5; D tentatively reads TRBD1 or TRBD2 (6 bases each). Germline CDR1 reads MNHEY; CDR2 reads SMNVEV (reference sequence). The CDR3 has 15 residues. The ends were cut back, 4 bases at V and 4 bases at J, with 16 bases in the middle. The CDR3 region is CASSSYIGGGETQYF. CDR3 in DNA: TGTGCCAGCAGTTCCTATATCGGGGGCGGAGAGACCCAGTACTTC.

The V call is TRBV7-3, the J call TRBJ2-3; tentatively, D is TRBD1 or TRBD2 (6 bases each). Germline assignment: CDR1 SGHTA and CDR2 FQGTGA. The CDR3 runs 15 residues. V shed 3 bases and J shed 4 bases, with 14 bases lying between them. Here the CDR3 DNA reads TGTGCCAGCAGCTTGGAGGGGGTCCGGGCAGATACGCAGTATTTT. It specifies CASSLEGVRADTQYF.

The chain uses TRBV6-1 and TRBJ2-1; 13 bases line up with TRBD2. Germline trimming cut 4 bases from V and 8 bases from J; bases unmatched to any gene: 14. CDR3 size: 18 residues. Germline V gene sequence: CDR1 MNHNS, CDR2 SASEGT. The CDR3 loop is CASSGGGPTSGRAHEQFF. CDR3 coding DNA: TGTGCCAGCAGTGGGGGAGGGCCTACTAGCGGGAGGGCCCATGAGCAGTTCTTC.

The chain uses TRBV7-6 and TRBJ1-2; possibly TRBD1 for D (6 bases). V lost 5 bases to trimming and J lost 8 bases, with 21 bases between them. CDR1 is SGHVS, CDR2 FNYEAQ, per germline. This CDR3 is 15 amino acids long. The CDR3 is CASSVFKKGVEGYTF. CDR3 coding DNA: TGTGCCAGCAGCGTATTTAAGAAGGGGGTGGAAGGCTACACCTTC.

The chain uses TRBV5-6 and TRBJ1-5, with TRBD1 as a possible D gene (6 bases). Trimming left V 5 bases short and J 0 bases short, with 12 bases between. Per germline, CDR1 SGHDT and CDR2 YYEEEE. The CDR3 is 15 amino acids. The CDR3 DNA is TGTGCCAGCAGTACAGGGTTTTATAGCAATCAGCCCCAGCATTTT. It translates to CASSTGFYSNQPQHF.

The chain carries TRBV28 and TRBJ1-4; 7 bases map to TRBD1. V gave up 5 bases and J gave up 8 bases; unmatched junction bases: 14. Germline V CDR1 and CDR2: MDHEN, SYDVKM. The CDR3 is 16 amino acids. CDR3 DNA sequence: TGTGCCAGCAGTCCCGGGCAGGGGGGATCCATGGAAAAACTGTTTTTT. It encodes CASSPGQGGSMEKLFF. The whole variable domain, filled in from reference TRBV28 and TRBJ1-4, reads DVKVTQSSRYLVKRTGEKVFLECVQDMDHENMFWYRQDPGLGLRLIYFSYDVKMKEKGDIPEGYSVSREKKERFSLILESASTNQTSMYLCASSPGQGGSMEKLFFGSGTQLSVL.

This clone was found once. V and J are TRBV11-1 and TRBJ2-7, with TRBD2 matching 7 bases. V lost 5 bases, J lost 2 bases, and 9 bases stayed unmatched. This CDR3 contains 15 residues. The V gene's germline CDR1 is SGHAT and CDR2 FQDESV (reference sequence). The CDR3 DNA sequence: TGTGCCAGCAGCATGGGGGGGTCGCGGCCCTACGAGCAGTACTTC. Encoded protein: CASSMGGSRPYEQYF. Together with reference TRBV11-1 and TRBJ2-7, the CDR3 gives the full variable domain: EAEVAQSPRYKITEKSQAVAFWCDPISGHATLYWYRQILGQGPELLVQFQDESVVDDSQLPKDRFSAERLKGVDSTLKIQPAELGDSAMYLCASSMGGSRPYEQYFGPGTRLTVT.

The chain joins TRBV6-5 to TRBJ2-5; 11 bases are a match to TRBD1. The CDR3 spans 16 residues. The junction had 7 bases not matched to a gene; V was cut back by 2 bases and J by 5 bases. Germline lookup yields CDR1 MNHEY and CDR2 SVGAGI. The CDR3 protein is CASSYQRTGGPETQYF. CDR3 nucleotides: TGTGCCAGCAGTTACCAGAGGACAGGGGGCCCTGAGACCCAGTACTTC.

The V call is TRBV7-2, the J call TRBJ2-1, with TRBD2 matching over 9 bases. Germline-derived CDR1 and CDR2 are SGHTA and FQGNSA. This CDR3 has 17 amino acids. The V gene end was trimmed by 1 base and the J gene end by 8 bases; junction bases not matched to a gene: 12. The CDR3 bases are TGTGCCAGCAGCTTAGGTGATGTCTGGACTAGCGAAGATGAGCAGTTCTTC. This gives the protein CASSLGDVWTSEDEQFF.

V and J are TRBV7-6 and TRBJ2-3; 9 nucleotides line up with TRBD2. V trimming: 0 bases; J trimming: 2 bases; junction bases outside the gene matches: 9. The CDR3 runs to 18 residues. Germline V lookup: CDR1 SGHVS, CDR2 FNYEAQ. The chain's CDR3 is CASSLALLLAGITDTQYF. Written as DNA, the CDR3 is TGTGCCAGCAGCTTAGCCCTACTACTAGCGGGCATCACAGATACGCAGTATTTT.